Shown below are 29 T cell receptor beta chains from a single sample sequenced in a study of Ad26.COV2.S vaccination and SARS-CoV-2 variants. The treatment was: 15 to 20 received Ad26.COV2.S at low or high dose, single or two shots; several received placebo; per-sample allocation not given. Specimen acquisition occurred on day 63 following the initial vaccine or placebo injection. Clones were read by immunoSEQ multiplex PCR, and TCRdb kept only the in-frame ones, dropping some. The sample has more than 400,000 clones, 90% seen once. The sequences come from peripheral blood, collected in a trial of Ad26.COV2.S vaccine versus placebo. The receptors were sampled from a person aged 18 to 59 who received the Ad26.COV2.S COVID-19 vaccine or a placebo.

V and J are TRBV2 and TRBJ2-4; 15 positions agree with TRBD2. CDR3 length equals 17 residues. Trimming took 8 bases from V and 1 from J; bases not matched to a gene: 6. Germline CDR1 SNHLY, CDR2 FYNNEI. The CDR3 is CASGGLAGGLAKNIQYF. DNA for the CDR3: TGTGCCAGCGGGGGACTAGCGGGAGGTTTGGCCAAAAACATTCAGTACTTC.

The chain recombines TRBV29-1 with TRBJ2-1, with D hard to call. V dropped 1 base and J dropped 7 bases, with 11 bases sitting between them. Germline values: CDR1 SQVTM, CDR2 ANQGSEA. The CDR3 has 13 residues. CDR3 in amino acids: CSVEGGRRNEQFF. Written as DNA, the CDR3 is TGCAGCGTTGAAGGGGGAAGAAGGAATGAGCAGTTCTTC.

The chain recombines TRBV4-3 with TRBJ2-7; a weak D match, TRBD1 (6 bases). The V gene's germline CDR1 is LGHNA and CDR2 YSLEER. The CDR3 is 15 residues long. V dropped 1 base and J dropped 3 bases, with 13 bases sitting between them. The CDR3 DNA reads TGCGCCAGCAGCCAAGGGATGACAGGTCACTACGAGCAGTACTTC. Protein sequence: CASSQGMTGHYEQYF.

V and J are TRBV7-3 and TRBJ2-3; 9 bases are a match to TRBD2. The CDR3 is 16 residues long. CDR1 is SGHTA and CDR2 is FQGTGA in the germline V gene. V lost 4 bases, J lost 4 bases, and 9 bases stayed unmatched. The CDR3 sequence: CASSSRAGGVSDTQYF. The CDR3 region has the DNA TGTGCCAGCAGCTCCCGAGCGGGAGGAGTGTCAGATACGCAGTATTTT. The full variable domain, in which reference TRBV7-3 and TRBJ2-3 provide the parts outside the CDR3, is GAGVSQTPSNKVTEKGKYVELRCDPISGHTALYWYRQSLGQGPEFLIYFQGTGAADDSGLPNDRFFAVRPEGSVSTLKIQRTERGDSAVYLCASSSRAGGVSDTQYFGPGTRLTVL.

This clone has more than one count but fewer than ten. This chain joins TRBV4-3 and TRBJ2-3; possible D gene TRBD2, 5 bases. CDR1 is LGHNA, CDR2 YSLEER, per germline. The length of the CDR3 is 21 residues. V was cut by 3 bases and J by 0 bases, with 28 bases left in between. The CDR3 is CASSHHTFRIRWPGSTDTQYF. As DNA, the CDR3 is TGCGCCAGCAGCCACCACACCTTTAGGATTAGGTGGCCGGGAAGCACAGATACGCAGTATTTT.

The sample holds one count of this clone. CDR3 DNA sequence: TGTGCCAGCAGTTACTCAGATTACGACTCCCCTTTCGGCTACACCTTC. It specifies CASSYSDYDSPFGYTF. The V call is TRBV6-2 or TRBV6-3, the J call TRBJ1-2; D call uncertain. Trimming shortened V by 0 bases and J by 8 bases, and 19 bases separated the two germline ends. Per the germline V gene, CDR1 is MNHEY and CDR2 is SVGEGT. The CDR3 spans 16 residues.

V and J are TRBV15 and TRBJ2-5; tentative D call: TRBD2 (6 bases). The V gene lost 3 bases and the J gene lost 5 bases, with 16 bases spanning the gap. This CDR3 is built from 15 residues. Per germline, CDR1 LNHNV and CDR2 YYDKDF (reference sequence). CDR3 in amino acids: CATSRETSLPETQYF. CDR3 nucleotides: TGTGCCACCAGCAGGGAGACTAGTTTACCTGAGACCCAGTACTTC.

This chain connects TRBV28 to TRBJ2-3, with TRBD2 matching 14 bases. The CDR3 covers 16 residues. The V gene end was trimmed by 6 bases and the J gene end by 4 bases; junction bases not matched to a gene: 6. Germline V gene lookup returns CDR1 MDHEN and CDR2 SYDVKM. The CDR3 coding sequence is TGTGCCAGCAGCCTACAGACTAGCGGGAGGGCAGATACGCAGTATTTT. Protein: CASSLQTSGRADTQYF.

The chain recombines TRBV23-1 with TRBJ2-7; no clear D. TRBV23-1 is given ORF status, its function remaining uncertain. V lost 4 bases, J lost 4 bases, and 11 bases lay in between. The CDR3 is made up of 13 amino acids. This CDR3 is CASSPPGPYEQYF. In nucleotides, the CDR3 is TGCGCCAGCAGTCCCCCGGGCCCGTACGAGCAGTACTTC.

The genes are TRBV3-1 (or the pseudogene TRBV3-2) and TRBJ1-5, with D unresolved. The CDR3 length is 16 residues. Germline CDR1 LGHDT, CDR2 YNNKEL (reference sequence). Trimming cost V 6 bases and J 4 bases, with 19 bases left between them. The CDR3 loop reads CASSNSGLLKNQPQHF. CDR3 nucleotides: TGTGCCAGCAGTAATTCGGGTCTCCTAAAAAATCAGCCCCAGCATTTT.

The V and J genes are TRBV6-2 or TRBV6-3 and TRBJ2-1, with TRBD2 matching over 11 bases. The germline V gene has CDR1 MNHEY and CDR2 SVGEGT. The ends lost 5 bases at V and 7 bases at J; junction bases unmatched: 4. The CDR3 is 14 amino acids. CDR3 bases: TGTGCCAGCAGTCAGACTAGCGGGATAAATGAGCAGTTCTTC. Its protein product is CASSQTSGINEQFF.

The gene calls are TRBV2 and TRBJ1-4; perhaps TRBD1 as D (6 bases). From germline, CDR1 is SNHLY and CDR2 FYNNEI. The V and J ends lost 7 bases and 8 bases respectively, with 23 bases between them. The CDR3 sequence is 16 residues long. CDR3 DNA sequence: TGTGCCAGCAAACGGGACCCAGTGGGGGCCTCGGAAAAACTGTTTTTT. Translated: CASKRDPVGASEKLFF.

This clone was recorded once. This chain connects TRBV2 to TRBJ1-6; D is unclear. Germline V gene lookup returns CDR1 SNHLY and CDR2 FYNNEI. V was pared by 3 bases and J by 14 bases, with 14 bases between. The CDR3 has 13 residues. The chain's CDR3 is CASSENSPHALHF. CDR3 in DNA: TGTGCCAGCAGTGAGAACAGCCCCCATGCCCTCCACTTT.

The rearrangement uses TRBV6-5 and TRBJ2-5, with D perhaps assigned TRBD1 or TRBD2 (5 bases each). Germline V gene sequence: CDR1 MNHEY, CDR2 SVGAGI. Trimming removed 7 bases at V and 3 bases at J, with 12 bases between. The CDR3 totals 13 residues. The CDR3, as DNA: TGTGCCAGCATGACCGGGGCGAAAGAGACCCAGTACTTC. This translates into CASMTGAKETQYF.

V is TRBV15 and J is TRBJ2-1; possible D gene TRBD1, 6 bases. V lost 3 bases and J lost 8, with 11 bases in between. There are 13 residues in the CDR3. Germline lookup yields CDR1 LNHNV and CDR2 YYDKDF (reference sequence). The CDR3 region has the DNA TGTGCCACCAGCAGCAATAGGGGGTATGAGCAGTTCTTC. Its protein product is CATSSNRGYEQFF. Based on the CDR3 plus reference TRBV15 and TRBJ2-1, the full variable domain is DAMVIQNPRYQVTQFGKPVTLSCSQTLNHNVMYWYQQKSSQAPKLLFHYYDKDFNNEADTPDNFQSRRPNTSFCFLDIRSPGLGDTAMYLCATSSNRGYEQFFGPGTRLTVL.

This chain links TRBV28 with TRBJ1-2; D is ambiguous. The CDR3 contains 13 residues. Germline V gene lookup returns CDR1 MDHEN and CDR2 SYDVKM. Trimming removed 2 bases from V and 2 bases from J, with 6 bases in between. The CDR3 here is CASSLTENYGYTF. The CDR3 bases are TGTGCCAGCAGTTTAACAGAAAACTATGGCTACACCTTC.

The rearrangement links TRBV5-6 to TRBJ1-1; possibly TRBD1 for D (6 bases). The CDR3 runs 13 residues. CDR1 and CDR2 (germline): SGHDT, YYEEEE. Trimming left V 3 bases short and J 5 bases short, with 11 bases between. For the CDR3, the DNA is TGTGCCAGCAGCTCTACAGGGCGGACTGAAGCTTTCTTT. It encodes CASSSTGRTEAFF.

This clone was recorded only once. The chain carries TRBV15 and TRBJ2-1; 13 nucleotides match TRBD2. The CDR3 has 15 residues. V trimming: 2 bases; J trimming: 7 bases; junction bases outside the gene matches: 2. Germline loops: CDR1 LNHNV, CDR2 YYDKDF (reference sequence). The CDR3 DNA follows: TGTGCCACCAGCAGAAGACTAGCGGGAGGTAATGAGCAGTTCTTC. Protein sequence: CATSRRLAGGNEQFF.

V usage is TRBV4-2 and J usage is TRBJ1-1, with 7 nucleotides matching TRBD1. The CDR3 totals 13 residues. The germline CDR1 and CDR2 sequences are LGHNA and YNFKEQ. After removal of 1 base from V and 7 bases from J, the junction contained 3 bases not matched to a gene. The CDR3 sequence: CASSQGQGLEAFF. The CDR3 DNA sequence: TGTGCCAGCAGCCAAGGACAGGGACTTGAAGCTTTCTTT.

A single count supports this clone. V gene TRBV27 combines with J gene TRBJ2-1; the match to TRBD2 covers 8 bases. Per the germline V gene, CDR1 is MNHEY and CDR2 is SMNVEV (reference sequence). V lost 2 bases to trimming and J lost 7 bases; unmatched junction nucleotides: 1. This CDR3 is 13 amino acids long. Here the CDR3 reads CASSLRLANEQFF. DNA of the CDR3: TGTGCCAGCAGTTTACGACTAGCGAATGAGCAGTTCTTC.

V gene TRBV7-2 combines with J gene TRBJ1-5; weak D call: TRBD1 (6 bases). CDR1 SGHTA and CDR2 FQGNSA come from the germline V gene. V dropped 1 base and J dropped 3 bases, with 10 bases sitting between them. The CDR3 totals 15 residues. Here the CDR3 DNA reads TGTGCCAGCAGCTTAGGAGGGGGTTCCAATCAGCCCCAGCATTTT. Translation gives CASSLGGGSNQPQHF.

The chain has TRBV7-8 and TRBJ2-3; D gene ambiguous. This CDR3 is 12 amino acids long. V was trimmed by 2 bases and J by 4 bases, leaving 4 bases between them. CDR1 and CDR2 (germline): SGHVS, FQNEAQ. The CDR3 here is CASSLHADTQYF. In nucleotides, the CDR3 is TGTGCCAGCAGCTTACACGCAGATACGCAGTATTTT.

V is TRBV19 and J is TRBJ2-3, with D hard to call. The CDR3 length is 14 residues. Trimming cost V 5 bases and J 0 bases, with 9 bases left between them. CDR1 is LNHDA, CDR2 SQIVND, per germline (reference sequence). The CDR3 region is CASSPLTSTDTQYF. DNA for the CDR3: TGTGCCAGTAGTCCCCTTACTAGCACAGATACGCAGTATTTT.

V usage is TRBV11-2 and J usage is TRBJ2-1, with TRBD2 matching 8 bases. Germline V gene sequence: CDR1 SGHAT, CDR2 FQNNGV. V lost 0 bases and J lost 12; bases outside the gene matches: 10. CDR3 length equals 15 residues. The CDR3 is CASSLDTGGPQRQFF. The CDR3 nucleotides read TGTGCCAGCAGCTTAGACACGGGAGGGCCCCAGCGGCAGTTCTTC.

The rearrangement links TRBV28 to TRBJ2-7; D may be TRBD1 or TRBD2 (7 bases each). With 6 bases removed from V and 4 bases from J, the gap between germline ends came to 16 bases. There are 14 residues in the CDR3. From germline, CDR1 is MDHEN and CDR2 SYDVKM. The CDR3 here is CASRASGTAYEQYF. CDR3 bases: TGTGCCAGCAGAGCCAGCGGGACAGCTTACGAGCAGTACTTC.

The V gene is TRBV27, the J gene TRBJ2-7, with D unclear. Trimming pared 5 bases from V and 5 bases from J, leaving 16 bases between. Germline V gives CDR1 MNHEY, CDR2 SMNVEV (reference sequence). The CDR3 covers 14 residues. CDR3 in amino acids: CASSPSEIRDEQYF. The CDR3 DNA sequence: TGTGCCAGCAGTCCTTCGGAGATCCGGGACGAGCAGTACTTC.

The V gene is TRBV19, the J gene TRBJ1-6; TRBD1 might be the D (5 bases). V gave up 8 bases and J gave up 8 bases, with 19 bases separating them. This CDR3 contains 15 residues. The germline gives CDR1 LNHDA, CDR2 SQIVND (reference sequence). DNA for the CDR3: TGTGCCAGTCGACTCAGGGCGGCGGGGGATTCACCCCTCCACTTT. It specifies CASRLRAAGDSPLHF.

This rearrangement joins TRBV5-8 to TRBJ1-2; no definite D call. Germline-derived CDR1 and CDR2 are SGHTS and YDEGEE. This CDR3 spans 14 amino acids. Trimming shortened V by 5 bases and J by 5 bases, and 16 bases separated the two germline ends. CDR3 sequence: CASRIGEIPYGYTF. CDR3 sequence (DNA): TGTGCCAGCAGAATCGGAGAGATTCCTTATGGCTACACCTTC.

The chain combines TRBV13 with TRBJ1-5; 7 bases agree with TRBD1. V shed 3 bases, J shed 4 bases, and the junction held 6 bases outside the gene matches. The CDR3 covers 15 residues. Germline values: CDR1 PRHDT, CDR2 FYEKMQ (reference sequence). This CDR3 reads CASSFRDSSNQPQHF. CDR3 bases: TGTGCCAGCAGCTTCCGGGACAGTTCAAATCAGCCCCAGCATTTT. Full variable domain (rest looked up from reference TRBV13 and TRBJ1-5): AAGVIQSPRHLIKEKRETATLKCYPIPRHDTVYWYQQGPGQDPQFLISFYEKMQSDKGSIPDRFSAQQFSDYHSELNMSSLELGDSALYFCASSFRDSSNQPQHFGDGTRLSIL.